These 13 T cell receptor beta chains share one sample of origin, sequenced in a study of T cells in Graves' hyperthyroidism and ophthalmopathy. Authors of the study amplified TCR beta CDR3 regions from RNA transcripts. The study used the HTBI primer set for a first-round RT-PCR of the TCR CDR3. MiXCR, applied by TCRdb to the multiplex PCR reads, yields one record per CDR3 protein. This table holds about 720,000 distinct CDR3 sequences, less than 20% found once. The sample was blood. The receptors were gathered from a man between 18 and 35 years old with Graves' hyperthyroidism.

This chain links TRBV19 with TRBJ2-7; TRBD1 matches 9 bases. The CDR3 contains 15 residues. V trimming: 5 bases; J trimming: 5 bases; junction bases outside the gene matches: 10. Germline lookup yields CDR1 LNHDA and CDR2 SQIVND (reference sequence). Here the CDR3 DNA reads TGTGCCAGTAGTGCCCGGACAGGGGTGTCGCACGAGCAGTACTTC. It codes for CASSARTGVSHEQYF.

This clonotype showed up many times. V gene TRBV20-1 combines with J gene TRBJ2-1; 11 positions match TRBD2. Losses at the gene ends were 0 bases for V and 0 bases for J; bases not matched to a gene: 4. The CDR3 has 17 residues. Germline V lookup: CDR1 DFQATT, CDR2 SNEGSKA (reference sequence). CDR3 region: CSARDQTSGSSYNEQFF. The CDR3 nucleotides read TGCAGTGCTAGAGATCAAACTAGCGGGAGCTCCTACAATGAGCAGTTCTTC.

This chain connects TRBV6-2 or TRBV6-3 to TRBJ1-2, with D perhaps matching TRBD1 (5 bases). With 2 bases removed from V and 7 bases from J, the gap between germline ends came to 14 bases. Germline loops: CDR1 MNHEY, CDR2 SVGEGT. The CDR3 is 14 residues long. The CDR3: CASSYGGRWRGYTF. For the CDR3, the DNA is TGTGCCAGCAGTTACGGGGGGAGGTGGCGTGGCTACACCTTC.

This clonotype is a singleton in its sample. At one end, the junction sequence differs from germline, possibly due to a read error. The rearrangement joins TRBV20-1 to TRBJ2-1; 14 bases are a match to TRBD2. Germline lookup yields CDR1 DFQATT and CDR2 SNEGSKA (reference sequence). This CDR3 has 14 residues. The CDR3 spells CSAGLAGGHNEQLF. The CDR3 DNA reads TGCAGTGCCGGACTAGCGGGAGGCCACAATGAGCAGCTCTTC.

This chain links TRBV10-3 with TRBJ2-3; D might be TRBD2 (5 bases). Per germline, CDR1 ENHRY and CDR2 SYGVKD. Trimming removed 2 bases at V and 1 base at J, with 13 bases between. The CDR3 runs to 16 residues. The CDR3 loop is CAISERASSGTDTQYF. The CDR3 DNA is TGTGCCATCAGTGAGCGGGCTAGCTCGGGCACAGATACGCAGTATTTT.

A remark on this clonotype: A much larger clonotype is one base distant, so this may be a read error. The CDR3 ends on some other residue instead of the conserved phenylalanine or tryptophan, so this is likely a read error. This chain uses TRBV28 with TRBJ2-3; D gene unclear. V lost 10 bases and J 0 bases, leaving 11 bases between the germline ends. This CDR3 region has 13 residues. Looked up from germline, CDR1 is MDHEN and CDR2 is SYDVKM. This CDR3 reads CATSPVSTDTQYS. In DNA, the CDR3 is TGTGCCACCTCGCCCGTCAGCACAGATACGCAGTATTCT.

This clonotype turned up a few times. CDR3 region: CASSLGAEDEQYF. The DNA for the CDR3 is TGTGCCAGCAGCTTAGGGGCAGAAGACGAGCAGTACTTC. The chain combines TRBV7-9 with TRBJ2-7; D unresolved. Germline V gene data show CDR1 as SEHNR and CDR2 as FQNEAQ (reference sequence). V was pared by 1 base and J by 5 bases, with 9 bases between. This CDR3 is 13 amino acids long.

Only a few counts were recorded for this clonotype. The V call is TRBV9, the J call TRBJ2-2; TRBD2 aligns across 9 bases. Germline V gene lookup returns CDR1 SGDLS and CDR2 YYNGEE. The CDR3 is made up of 16 amino acids. The junction had 7 bases not matched to a gene; V was cut back by 4 bases and J by 3 bases. This CDR3 reads CASSPVAGADTGELFF. DNA for the CDR3: TGTGCCAGCAGCCCCGTAGCGGGAGCGGACACCGGGGAGCTGTTTTTT.

In this sample, this clonotype turned up many times. The rearrangement uses TRBV11-2 and TRBJ2-1; 9 bases are a match to TRBD2. CDR1 and CDR2 (germline): SGHAT, FQNNGV. J gave up 10 bases and V 3 bases, and 4 bases lay outside the gene matches. CDR3 length: 13 amino acids. For the CDR3, the DNA is TGTGCCAGCAGCTTGGTAGCGGGAGACGAGCAGTTCTTC. Protein product: CASSLVAGDEQFF. The entire variable domain, with the rest obtained from reference TRBV11-2 and TRBJ2-1, is as follows: EAGVAQSPRYKIIEKRQSVAFWCNPISGHATLYWYQQILGQGPKLLIQFQNNGVVDDSQLPKDRFSAERLKGVDSTLKIQPAKLEDSAVYLCASSLVAGDEQFFGPGTRLTVL.

V gene TRBV6-2 or TRBV6-3 combines with J gene TRBJ1-1; the D gene is possibly TRBD1 (5 bases). The CDR3 has 12 amino acids. Deletions cut 5 bases from V and 7 bases from J, with 11 bases between. CDR1 MNHEY and CDR2 SVGEGT come from the germline V gene. CDR3 residues: CASSPGGGEAFF. DNA of the CDR3: TGTGCCAGCAGTCCTGGGGGGGGTGAAGCTTTCTTT.

The gene calls are TRBV30 and TRBJ2-1, with 7 bases matching TRBD2. Germline CDR1 reads GTSNPN; CDR2 reads SVGIG (reference sequence). The CDR3 loop spans 14 amino acids. With V trimmed by 1 base and J by 8 bases, 8 bases remained unmatched. CDR3 protein: CAWSGDSGRDEQFF. The CDR3 DNA follows: TGTGCCTGGAGTGGTGATAGCGGGCGCGATGAGCAGTTCTTC. Supplemented by reference TRBV30 and TRBJ2-1, the full variable domain reads SQTIHQWPATLVQPVGSPLSLECTVEGTSNPNLYWYRQAAGRGLQLLFYSVGIGQISSEVPQNLSASRPQDRQFILSSKKLLLSDSGFYLCAWSGDSGRDEQFFGPGTRLTVL.

This clonotype was counted only a few times. This chain uses TRBV6-1 with TRBJ2-1; 7 bases are a match to TRBD2. V gave up 5 bases and J gave up 8 bases; unmatched junction bases: 9. Germline V CDR1 and CDR2: MNHNS, SASEGT. The CDR3 covers 14 residues. CDR3 protein: CASSSPTSSDEQFF. As DNA, the CDR3 is TGTGCCAGCAGTTCGCCGACTAGCTCGGATGAGCAGTTCTTC.

This clonotype was seen more than once but under ten times. The genes are TRBV7-3 and TRBJ2-5; 10 bases map to TRBD1. The germline CDR1 and CDR2 sequences are SGHTA and FQGTGA. The CDR3 loop spans 15 amino acids. J gave up 6 bases and V 6 bases, and 10 bases lay outside the gene matches. The CDR3 DNA sequence: TGTGCCAGCAGTAGCCGGGACAGGGGTGGAAAGACCCAGTACTTC. Amino acids: CASSSRDRGGKTQYF.